This TCR beta chain was captured by sequencing in a study of vaccination effects on CD4 cells after COVID-19. Study-wide context: Two doses of either BNT162b2 or mRNA-1273 were given to each participant.

Within the ViraFEST assay, antigen-specific CD4+ T cells underwent expansion with viral peptide pools prior to sequencing. Following 10 days of culture, CD4+ T cells were isolated. Vaccinated participants had no history of SARS-CoV-2 infection and tested negative for nucleocapsid antibodies. Libraries were prepared by immunoSEQ multiplex PCR; TCRdb keeps only in-frame clonotypes and omits some of them. The sample shows tens of thousands of clones, more than 60% of them seen only once. For this clone: Its antigen remains unidentified.

The starting material was CD4+ T cells from PBMCs cultured with HCoV-OC43 spike peptides, obtained before COVID-19 vaccination. Sample subset: HCoV-OC43 spike overlapping peptide pool stimulation. This clonotype was obtained from a human donor who received a COVID-19 vaccine.

The CDR3 loop is CASSGGWGSGNTIYF. The CDR3 DNA sequence: TGTGCCAGCAGTGGGGGGTGGGGGAGTGGAAACACCATATATTTT. V usage is TRBV28 and J usage is TRBJ1-3; D possibly corresponds to TRBD1 (5 bases). V lost 5 bases, J lost 3 bases, and 14 bases lay in between. Germline assignment: CDR1 MDHEN and CDR2 SYDVKM. This CDR3 comprises 15 residues.